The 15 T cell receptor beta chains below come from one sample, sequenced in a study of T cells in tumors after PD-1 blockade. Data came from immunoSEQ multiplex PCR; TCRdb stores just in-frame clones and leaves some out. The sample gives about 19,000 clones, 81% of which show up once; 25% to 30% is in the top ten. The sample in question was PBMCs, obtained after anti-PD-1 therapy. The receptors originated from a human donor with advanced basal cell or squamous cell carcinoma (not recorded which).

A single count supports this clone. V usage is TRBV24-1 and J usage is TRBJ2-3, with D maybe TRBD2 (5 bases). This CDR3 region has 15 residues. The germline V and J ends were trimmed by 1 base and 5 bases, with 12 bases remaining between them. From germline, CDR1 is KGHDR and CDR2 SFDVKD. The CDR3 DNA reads TGTGCCACCAGTGATTTCAAAGTCCGGGAAGATACGCAGTATTTT. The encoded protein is CATSDFKVREDTQYF.

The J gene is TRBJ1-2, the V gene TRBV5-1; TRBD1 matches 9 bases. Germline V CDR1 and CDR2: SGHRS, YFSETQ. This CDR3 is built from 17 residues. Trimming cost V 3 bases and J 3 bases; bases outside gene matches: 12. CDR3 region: CASSYRDRAIWDYGYTF. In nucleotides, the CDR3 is TGCGCCAGCAGCTACCGGGACAGGGCCATATGGGACTATGGCTACACCTTC.

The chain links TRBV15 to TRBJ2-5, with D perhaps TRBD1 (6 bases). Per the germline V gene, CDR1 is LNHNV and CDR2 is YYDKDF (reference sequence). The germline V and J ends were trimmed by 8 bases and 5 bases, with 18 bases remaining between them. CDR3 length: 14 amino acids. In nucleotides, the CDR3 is TGTGCCACCGGGTCCAGGGGTGGAATGGAGACCCAGTACTTC. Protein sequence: CATGSRGGMETQYF.

CDR3 residues: CASSLAGQRTEAFF. In DNA, the CDR3 is TGTGCCAGCAGCTTGGCGGGACAGAGAACTGAAGCTTTCTTT. The J gene is TRBJ1-1, the V gene TRBV5-5; 7 nucleotides align to TRBD1. This CDR3 comprises 14 residues. The J segment lost 5 bases and the V segment lost 0 bases, leaving 4 bases of the junction unmatched. Germline-derived CDR1 and CDR2 are SGHKS and YYEKEE (reference sequence).

The CDR3 spells CASSLAAGGNTEAFF. As DNA, the CDR3 is TGCGCCAGCAGCTTGGCCGCAGGGGGCAACACTGAAGCTTTCTTT. The J gene is TRBJ1-1, the V gene TRBV5-1, with 8 bases matching TRBD1. Germline V gives CDR1 SGHRS, CDR2 YFSETQ. CDR3 size: 15 residues. The V segment lost 0 bases and the J segment 2 bases; nucleotides outside the gene matches: 3.

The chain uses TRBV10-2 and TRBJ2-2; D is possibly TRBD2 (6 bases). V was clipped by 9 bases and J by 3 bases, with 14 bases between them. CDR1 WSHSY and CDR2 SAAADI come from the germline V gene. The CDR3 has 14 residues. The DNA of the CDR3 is TGCGCCAGTGATGACGGGGGAGACACCGGGGAGCTGTTTTTT. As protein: CASDDGGDTGELFF.

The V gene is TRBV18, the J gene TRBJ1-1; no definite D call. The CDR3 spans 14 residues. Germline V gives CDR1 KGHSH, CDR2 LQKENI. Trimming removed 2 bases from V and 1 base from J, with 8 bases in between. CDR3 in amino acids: CASSPFGENTEAFF. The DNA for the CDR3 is TGTGCCAGCTCACCATTCGGGGAGAACACTGAAGCTTTCTTT.

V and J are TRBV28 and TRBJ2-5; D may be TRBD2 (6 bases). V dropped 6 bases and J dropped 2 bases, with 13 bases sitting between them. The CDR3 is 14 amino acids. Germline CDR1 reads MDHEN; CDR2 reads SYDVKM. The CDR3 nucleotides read TGTGCCAGCAGCCTACTAGCCCGACAAGAGACCCAGTACTTC. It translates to CASSLLARQETQYF.

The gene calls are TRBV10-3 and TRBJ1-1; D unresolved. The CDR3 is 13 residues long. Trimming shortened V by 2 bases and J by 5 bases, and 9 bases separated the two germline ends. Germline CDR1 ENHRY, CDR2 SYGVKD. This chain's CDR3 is CAISEGRVTEAFF. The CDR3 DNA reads TGTGCCATCAGTGAGGGGAGGGTTACTGAAGCTTTCTTT.

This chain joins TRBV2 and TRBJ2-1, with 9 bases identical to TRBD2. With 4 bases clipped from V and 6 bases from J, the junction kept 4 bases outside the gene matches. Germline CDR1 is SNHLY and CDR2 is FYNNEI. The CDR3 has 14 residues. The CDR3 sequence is CASSGGRGSNEQFF. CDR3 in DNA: TGTGCCAGCAGTGGCGGGAGGGGGAGCAATGAGCAGTTCTTC.

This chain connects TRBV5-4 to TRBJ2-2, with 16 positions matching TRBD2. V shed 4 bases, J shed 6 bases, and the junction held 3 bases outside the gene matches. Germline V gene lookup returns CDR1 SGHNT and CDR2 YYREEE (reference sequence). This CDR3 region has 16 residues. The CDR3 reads CASSLGTSGGAGELFF. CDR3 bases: TGTGCCAGCAGCCTCGGGACTAGCGGGGGGGCCGGGGAGCTGTTTTTT.

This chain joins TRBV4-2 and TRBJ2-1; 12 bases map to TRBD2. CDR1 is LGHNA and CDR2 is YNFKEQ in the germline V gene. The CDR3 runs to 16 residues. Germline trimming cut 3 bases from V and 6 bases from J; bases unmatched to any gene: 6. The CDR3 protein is CASSHFGLAGPNEQFF. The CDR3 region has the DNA TGTGCCAGCAGCCATTTTGGACTAGCGGGGCCCAATGAGCAGTTCTTC.

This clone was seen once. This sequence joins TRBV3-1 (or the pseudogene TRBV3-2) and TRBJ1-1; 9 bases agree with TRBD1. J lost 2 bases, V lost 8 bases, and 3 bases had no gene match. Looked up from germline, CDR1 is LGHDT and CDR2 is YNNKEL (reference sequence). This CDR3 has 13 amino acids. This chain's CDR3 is CASGTGYNTEAFF. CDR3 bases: TGTGCCAGCGGGACAGGGTATAACACTGAAGCTTTCTTT.

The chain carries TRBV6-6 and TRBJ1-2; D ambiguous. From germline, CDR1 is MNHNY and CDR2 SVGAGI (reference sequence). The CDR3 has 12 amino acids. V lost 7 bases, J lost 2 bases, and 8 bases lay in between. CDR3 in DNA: TGTGCCAGCACCCCAGCCAACTATGGCTACACCTTC. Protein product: CASTPANYGYTF.

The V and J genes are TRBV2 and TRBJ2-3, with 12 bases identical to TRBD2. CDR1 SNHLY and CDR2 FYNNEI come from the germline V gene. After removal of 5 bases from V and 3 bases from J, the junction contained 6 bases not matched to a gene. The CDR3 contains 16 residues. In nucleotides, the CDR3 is TGTGCCAGCAGTAGACGGACTAGCGGGGCTACAGATACGCAGTATTTT. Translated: CASSRRTSGATDTQYF.